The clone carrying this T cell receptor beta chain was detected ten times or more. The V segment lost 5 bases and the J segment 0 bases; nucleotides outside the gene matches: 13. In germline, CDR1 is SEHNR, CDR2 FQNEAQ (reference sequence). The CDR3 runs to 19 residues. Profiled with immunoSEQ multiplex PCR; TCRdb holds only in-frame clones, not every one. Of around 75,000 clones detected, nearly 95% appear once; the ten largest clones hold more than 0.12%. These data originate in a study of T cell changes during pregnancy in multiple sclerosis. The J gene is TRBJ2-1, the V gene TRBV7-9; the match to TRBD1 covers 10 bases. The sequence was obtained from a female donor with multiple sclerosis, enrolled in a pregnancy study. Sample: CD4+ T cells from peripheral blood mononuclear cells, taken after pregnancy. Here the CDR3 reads CASSPVLGQGSRSYNEQFF. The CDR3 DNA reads TGTGCCAGCAGCCCCGTCTTGGGACAGGGGTCCCGCTCCTACAATGAGCAGTTCTTC.